This T cell receptor (beta chain) was sequenced in a study of monozygotic twins with cystic fibrosis. The repertoire was sequenced with immunoSEQ multiplex PCR; TCRdb's copy has only in-frame clones and lacks some. The sample has 9,500 or so clones, about 98% seen once. Findings and caveats of the study: J usage was most co-twin-similar in 8 of 16 pairs, V in 13. Monozygotic CF twins shared more identical nucleotide clonotypes than unrelated patients. Age, concordance and disease severity did not associate with shared CDR3 numbers. Clonality was generally low (median around 0.009), higher in the most severe patients.

Notes on this clone: The antigen remains undetermined.

CDR1 and CDR2 from the germline V gene are SGHTA and FQGNSA. Between the trimmed V and J ends, which lost 5 bases and 6 bases, there was a span of 8 bases. The CDR3 has 12 amino acids. This clonotype originated in a girl aged 2 to 9 with cystic fibrosis. The source material was blood. This chain joins TRBV7-2 and TRBJ1-5; D not resolved. CDR3 nucleotide sequence: TGTGCCAGCAGCCCCCCAGGTCAGCCCCAGCATTTT. This codes for CASSPPGQPQHF.